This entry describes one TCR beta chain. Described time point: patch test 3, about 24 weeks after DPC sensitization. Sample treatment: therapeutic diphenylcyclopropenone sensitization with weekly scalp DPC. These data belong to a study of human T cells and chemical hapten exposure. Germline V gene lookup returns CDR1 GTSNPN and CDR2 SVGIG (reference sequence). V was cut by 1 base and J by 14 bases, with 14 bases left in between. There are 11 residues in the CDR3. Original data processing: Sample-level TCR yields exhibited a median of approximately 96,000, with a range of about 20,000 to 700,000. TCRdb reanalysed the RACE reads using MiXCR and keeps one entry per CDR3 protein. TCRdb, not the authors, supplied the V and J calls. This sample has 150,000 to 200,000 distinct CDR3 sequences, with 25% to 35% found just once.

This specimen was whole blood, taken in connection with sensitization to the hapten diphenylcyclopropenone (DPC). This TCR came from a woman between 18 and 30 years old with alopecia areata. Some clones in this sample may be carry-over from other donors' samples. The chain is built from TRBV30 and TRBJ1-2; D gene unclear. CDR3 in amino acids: CAWSAGRSLTF. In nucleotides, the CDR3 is TGTGCCTGGAGTGCTGGACGGTCATTAACCTTC.